This T cell receptor (beta chain) was profiled in a study of cytomegalovirus exposure and HLA in healthy donors (dated by TCRdb to 2016 to 2017). About the investigation overall: An earlier analysis of some 600 of the donors reported about 260 Gb of sequence data and some 110 million unique TCR beta sequences obtained from 150 million to 200 million T cells. To decide whether each TCR beta V gene segment behaved as functional or pseudogenic, an earlier analysis of some 600 of the donors relied on high-throughput TCR beta sequencing. A later analysis re-analyzed previously published TCR beta repertoires from hundreds of donors and added high-resolution HLA genotyping to study TCR occurrence patterns. Typing coverage varied by locus: roughly 620-640 donors for A, B, C, DRB1 and DQB1; about 520 for DQA1; approximately 570 for DPA1; 450 to 480 for DPB1. HLA typing covered class I and class II loci at four-digit resolution. Among the approximately 400 genotyped donors, approximately 76% belonged to the genetic ancestry cluster associated with self-reported Caucasian donors. In the later analysis, no new phenotypic data were used to find candidate immune exposures; instead, reliance was placed on TCR beta sequences and their occurrence across donors. In addition to the first cohort of 650 to 750 subjects, a separate validation cohort of 130 or so different subjects was used. A later genetic analysis took genome-wide SNP genotypes for about 55% of the roughly 700 donors and used that subset as a discovery cohort. To predict cytomegalovirus infection status, the study combined high-throughput TCR immunosequencing, statistical association of individual TCRs with disease status, and machine learning. Across around 400 genotyped donors of the cohort, an average of roughly 250,000 unique TCR beta nucleotide sequences per donor were sequenced, and around 19% of those sequences were non-productive. Four or five DR-DQ haplotypes were handled as single units for association and clustering, since linkage in the cohort was strong. The T cell repertoires of 670 or so subjects were profiled by immunosequencing and related to cytomegalovirus serostatus. Donor age, sex, ethnicity and CMV serostatus were collected together with the repertoire data. An early release covering some 640 HLA-typed donors comprised approximately 300 gigabases of sequencing data and about 90 million unique TCR sequences. The study aimed to test whether signatures of past pathogen exposure could be identified by cataloging public T cell receptors. All discovery cohort repertoires had been generated using a single sequencing platform. Results the study describes overall, beyond this receptor: The study gave a list of 150 to 200 TCR beta chains associated with cytomegalovirus. In a later genetic analysis, fewer N-insertions in productive TCRs were reported among donors in an Asian-associated ancestry cluster than the 666-donor mean. In a later genetic analysis, a missense DCLRE1C variant was associated with V-gene and J-gene trimming of TCR beta chains, and the association was replicated in an independent cohort. Some IMGT-functional V segments, including TRBV6-2 and TRBV6-3, could not be distinguished by the 87-base-pair reads and were therefore excluded. For the cohort, immune exposure information was limited to CMV serostatus. In a later analysis, most CMV-associated TCR beta chains were found to appear HLA-restricted, with HLA associations seemingly driven largely by CMV exposure. The classifier was reported to diagnose cytomegalovirus status with high specificity and sensitivity in both the original and validation cohorts. Compared with equally common non-associated chains, HLA-associated TCR beta chains in a later analysis were more clonally expanded and had lower generation probabilities. Roughly uniform sequencing depth across donors was assumed in presence/absence analyses, although this assumption may not hold. Assigning TCR associations to individual alleles was difficult when HLA alleles, especially DR and DQ, strongly co-occurred. The sequencing pipeline was judged likely to have produced a cluster of highly shared sequence variants as a technical artifact. A few of the identified cytomegalovirus-associated TCR beta chains were confirmed in vitro to be specific for cytomegalovirus antigens. In a later analysis, the rate of TCR association differed among HLA loci, with DRB1 alleles having the most associated TCRs and HLA-C alleles having the fewest. In an earlier analysis of some 500 of the donors, most TCR beta V segments appeared in productive rearrangements about 87% or about 30% of the time, broadly matching IMGT annotations. In a later analysis, about 17,000 TCR beta sequences were associated with specific HLA alleles at a false discovery rate of 0.05. Because counts were too low, about 18 rarely observed V segments, including chromosome 9 orphons, were excluded from the earlier analysis of 500 to 700 of the donors. Because HLA typing was missing for some donors at each locus, association tests included only the typed subset. Most TCR sequences were observed very rarely across donors, whereas some public TCRs were present in many individuals. According to the authors, the approach could potentially be generalized to other disease states and immunological phenotypes. Only TCR beta chains were sequenced in this cohort, and the absence of alpha or paired-chain data limited detectable features. According to a later analysis, parvovirus B19, influenza, CMV and Epstein-Barr virus appeared linked to several top co-occurrence clusters. Linkage disequilibrium might explain the correlated functional status among segregating V segments, but an unknown experimental factor could not be excluded. A further reported finding was that TCR beta sequences accurately predicted the HLA-A and HLA-B alleles for most subjects in the first cohort.

To note about this clone: What this receptor recognizes is not known.

The cohort comprised 666 healthy bone marrow donors. At the time of sampling, every cohort member was nominally healthy, though immune exposures that went unrecorded were likely present. The donor tested CMV seronegative and was one of the 352 seronegative cohort members. A peripheral blood sample was provided by each donor, and peripheral blood mononuclear cells were used for TCR beta sequencing. The Qiagen DNeasy Blood Extraction Kit was used to extract genomic DNA from the blood cell samples. The trim is 3 bases for V and 7 bases for J, with a gap of 15 bases between the germline ends. The germline V gene yields KGHSH for CDR1 and LQKENI for CDR2. The CDR3 sequence holds 14 residues, the cysteine and phenylalanine included. Here the CDR3 DNA is all that survives: 42 bases in frame from base 1. The library relied on the immunoSEQ multiplex PCR assay. The multiplex PCR relied on a mix of 60 forward primers for TCR Vbeta segments and 13 reverse primers for TCR Jbeta segments. Amplification of the CDR3 region of rearranged TCR beta genes was performed with a multiplex PCR assay on genomic DNA. The amplified TCR beta libraries were sequenced on the Illumina HiSeq System as 87-base-pair reads. Per the authors' processing: A later analysis counted tens of millions of unique TCR beta chains across the 550 to 700 repertoires, and roughly 9.9 million of these chains were shared by at least two donors. Raw reads were error-corrected and collapsed into unique sequences with a nearest-neighbor algorithm that merged closely related sequences to remove PCR and sequencing errors. V, D and J gene segments were assigned by aligning CDR3 sequences to IMGT reference sequences. Each retained sequence needed at least a six-nucleotide match to both a V gene segment and a J gene segment. Rearrangements were classified as productive when the CDR3 lacked stop codons and remained in frame with V and J, and all other rearrangements were classified as non-productive. Following IMGT convention, CDR3 was defined as the stretch from the second conserved V-encoded cysteine up to the conserved J-encoded phenylalanine. The earlier analysis of approximately 500 of the donors excluded sequences that lacked an unambiguous match to a single V gene segment. In an earlier analysis of 500 to 750 of the donors, V segments were called functional above 56.7% productive rearrangements and were called segregating when the between-donor standard deviation exceeded 5%. A statistical classification framework was built for diagnosing cytomegalovirus status from the catalog of TCR beta chain sequences. V and J gene assignment, in a later analysis, came from comparing TCR nucleotide sequences with IMGT/GENE-DB human TR gene sequences. A later analysis assigned CDR3 sequences and most-parsimonious VDJ recombination scenarios with the TCRdist pipeline. In a later analysis, each TCR beta chain was defined by its CDR3 amino acid sequence together with its V-gene family, and reads without a unique V-gene family were excluded. In a later analysis, around 650 highly shared, low-generation-probability nucleotide sequences were removed to address suspected cross-contamination and a sequencing artifact. In a later analysis, a clonal expansion index was calculated for each public chain from normalized within-repertoire ranks of inferred template counts. A later analysis computed generation probabilities with a VDJ recombination model fitted to out-of-frame rearrangements, and checked the results against IGoR. Hypergeometric tests were used in a later analysis to score TCR-TCR, TCR-HLA and TCR-CMV co-occurrence, with a repertoire-size bias correction applied to the TCR pairs. In a later analysis, false discovery rates were estimated by permuting HLA or CMV assignments 20 times. In a later analysis, co-occurring TCRs were grouped using DBSCAN, with TCRdist sequence similarity added in when clustering inside HLA-allele-positive subsets. For co-occurrence clustering, repertoires with fewer than 30,000 or more than 120,000 public chains were excluded, along with roughly 5 repertoires with anomalous nucleotide sharing. This is the immuneACCESS table as TCRdb keeps it, with only in-frame sequences that have V and J called. A part of the clones is gone; compared with another copy, unresolved V genes explain less than half, and the rest is unexplained. That table gives V, J and clone size, and the DNA gave D and trimming. The table of this sample itemizes about 50,000 clones. The biggest ten clones account for 2.1% of the sample.

The sample consisted of PBMCs. Recombination joined TRBV18 with TRBJ1-1; TRBD1 is a possible D gene, resting on 6 matching bases. This clonotype originated in a woman aged 18-29 years in good health and CMV-seronegative. The nucleotide sequence is given as TGTGCCAGCTCACCGGCAGGGGTAGAGGATGAAGCTTTCTTT. This sequence encodes CASSPAGVEDEAFF. This CDR3, with the reference TRBV18 and TRBJ1-1 proteins standing in past its ends, gives the full variable domain NAGVMQNPRHLVRRRGQEARLRCSPMKGHSHVYWYRQLPEEGLKFMVYLQKENIIDESGMPKERFSAEFPKEGPSILRIQQVVRGDSAAYFCASSPAGVEDEAFFGQGTRLTVV.